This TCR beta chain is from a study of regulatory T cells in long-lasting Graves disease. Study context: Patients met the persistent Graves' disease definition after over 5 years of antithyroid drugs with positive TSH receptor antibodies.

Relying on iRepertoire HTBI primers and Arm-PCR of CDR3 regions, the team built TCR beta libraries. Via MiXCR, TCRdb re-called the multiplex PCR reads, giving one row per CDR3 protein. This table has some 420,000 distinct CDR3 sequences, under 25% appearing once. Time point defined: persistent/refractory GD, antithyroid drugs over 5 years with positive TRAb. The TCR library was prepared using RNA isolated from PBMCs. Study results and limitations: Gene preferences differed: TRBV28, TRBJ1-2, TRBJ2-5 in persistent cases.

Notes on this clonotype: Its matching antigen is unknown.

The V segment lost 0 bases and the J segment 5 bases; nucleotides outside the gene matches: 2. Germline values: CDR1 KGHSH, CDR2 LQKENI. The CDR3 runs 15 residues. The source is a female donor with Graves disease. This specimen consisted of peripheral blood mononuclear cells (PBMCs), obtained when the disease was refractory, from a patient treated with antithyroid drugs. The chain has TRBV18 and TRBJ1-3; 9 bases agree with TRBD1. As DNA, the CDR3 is TGTGCCAGCTCACCACCCAACAGGGGGCGAAACACCATATATTTT. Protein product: CASSPPNRGRNTIYF.